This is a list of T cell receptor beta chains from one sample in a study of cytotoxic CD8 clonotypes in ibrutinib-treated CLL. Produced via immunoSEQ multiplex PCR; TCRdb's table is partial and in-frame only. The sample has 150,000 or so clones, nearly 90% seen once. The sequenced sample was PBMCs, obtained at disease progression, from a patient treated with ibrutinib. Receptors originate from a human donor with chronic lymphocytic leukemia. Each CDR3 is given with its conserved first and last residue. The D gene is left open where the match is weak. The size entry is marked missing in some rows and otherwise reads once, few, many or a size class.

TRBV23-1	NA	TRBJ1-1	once	CASSQPYKDRNTEAFF	TGCGCCAGCAGTCAACCGTATAAGGACAGGAACACTGAAGCTTTCTTT
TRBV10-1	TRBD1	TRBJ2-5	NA	CASAAGGWQETQYF	TGCGCCAGCGCTGCAGGGGGCTGGCAAGAGACCCAGTACTTC
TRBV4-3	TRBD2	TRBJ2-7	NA	CASSQGTSGTYEQYF	TGCGCCAGCAGCCAAGGTACTAGCGGGACCTACGAGCAGTACTTC
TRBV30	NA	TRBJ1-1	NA	CAWSITQGTEAFF	TGTGCCTGGAGCATAACACAGGGTACTGAAGCTTTCTTT
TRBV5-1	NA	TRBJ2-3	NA	CASSLAGAVDTQYF	TGCGCCAGCAGCTTGGCCGGGGCGGTGGATACGCAGTATTTT
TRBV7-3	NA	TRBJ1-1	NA	CASSPSGNTEAFF	TGTGCCAGCAGCCCCTCGGGAAACACTGAAGCTTTCTTT
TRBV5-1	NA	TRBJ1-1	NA	CASSLGSGLNTEAFF	TGCGCCAGCAGCTTGGGGTCTGGGTTGAACACTGAAGCTTTCTTT
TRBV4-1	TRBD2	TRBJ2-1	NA	CASSQDAGLAGGALYNEQFF	TGCGCCAGCAGCCAAGATGCGGGACTAGCGGGAGGGGCCCTCTACAATGAGCAGTTCTTC
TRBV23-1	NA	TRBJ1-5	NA	CASPTGSNQPQHF	TGCGCCAGCCCTACAGGGAGCAATCAGCCCCAGCATTTT
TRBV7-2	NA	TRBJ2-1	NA	CASSFVRATLAEQFF	TGTGCCAGCAGCTTCGTGCGGGCAACCCTCGCGGAGCAGTTCTTC
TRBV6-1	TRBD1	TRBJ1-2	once	CASRPGTGYGYTF	TGTGCCAGCAGGCCCGGGACAGGCTATGGCTACACCTTC
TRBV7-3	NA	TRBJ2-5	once	CASSLTPGLRVETQYF	TGTGCCAGCAGCTTAACCCCGGGACTTCGGGTAGAGACCCAGTACTTC
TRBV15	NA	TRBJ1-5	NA	CATSEHSGNQPQHF	TGTGCCACCAGCGAGCACAGTGGGAATCAGCCCCAGCATTTT
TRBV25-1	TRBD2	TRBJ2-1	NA	CASTAIGRDYNEQFF	TGTGCCAGCACCGCCATCGGGAGGGATTACAATGAGCAGTTCTTC
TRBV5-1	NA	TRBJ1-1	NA	CASSPYPGTRAEEAFF	TGCGCCAGCAGCCCCTACCCGGGTACCAGGGCCGAAGAAGCTTTCTTT
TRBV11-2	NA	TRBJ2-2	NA	CASSLLGPTGAGELFF	TGTGCCAGCAGCTTATTAGGCCCGACGGGCGCCGGGGAGCTGTTTTTT
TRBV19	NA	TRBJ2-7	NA	CASSIGGRSGYEQYF	TGTGCCAGTAGTATAGGGGGACGAAGTGGGTACGAGCAGTACTTC
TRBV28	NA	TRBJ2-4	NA	CASSLQMATQYF	TGTGCCAGCAGTTTACAGATGGCAACTCAGTACTTC
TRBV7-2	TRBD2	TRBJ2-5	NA	CASIPFPAGGGETQYF	TGTGCCAGCATCCCCTTCCCGGCGGGAGGGGGAGAGACCCAGTACTTC
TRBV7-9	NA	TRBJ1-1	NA	CASSPSGGAGATEAFF	TGTGCCAGCAGCCCCTCGGGAGGGGCTGGGGCCACTGAAGCTTTCTTT
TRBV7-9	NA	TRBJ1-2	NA	CASSFPTASYGYTF	TGTGCCAGCAGCTTCCCCACAGCGAGCTATGGCTACACCTTC
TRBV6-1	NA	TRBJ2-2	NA	CASISRRAGGELFF	TGTGCCAGCATCTCTCGTCGAGCCGGCGGGGAGCTGTTTTTT
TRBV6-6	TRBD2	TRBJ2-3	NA	CASRREGGTQYF	TGTGCCAGCAGACGGGAGGGCGGTACGCAGTATTTT
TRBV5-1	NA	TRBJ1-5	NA	CASSLAGRGSNQPQHF	TGCGCCAGCAGCTTAGCGGGGAGGGGTAGCAATCAGCCCCAGCATTTT
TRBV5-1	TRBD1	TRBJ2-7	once	CASSLATQGQGFPYEQYF	TGCGCCAGCAGCTTGGCGACGCAAGGACAGGGTTTCCCCTACGAGCAGTACTTC
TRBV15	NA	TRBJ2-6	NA	CATSRDGNSGANVLTF	TGTGCCACCAGCAGAGACGGAAATTCTGGGGCCAACGTCCTGACTTTC
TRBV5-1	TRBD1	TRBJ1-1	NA	CASSLGMGTENTEAFF	TGCGCCAGCAGCTTGGGAATGGGGACAGAGAACACTGAAGCTTTCTTT
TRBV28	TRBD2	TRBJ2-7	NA	CASRSPGLADFSYEQYF	TGTGCCAGCAGAAGCCCGGGACTAGCGGACTTCTCCTACGAGCAGTACTTC
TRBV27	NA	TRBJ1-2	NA	CASSPSPGGVRGYTF	TGTGCCAGCAGTCCATCCCCGGGAGGGGTTAGAGGCTACACCTTC
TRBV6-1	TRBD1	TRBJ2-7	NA	CASSEGGTGGYEQYF	TGTGCCAGCAGTGAAGGGGGGACAGGGGGTTACGAGCAGTACTTC
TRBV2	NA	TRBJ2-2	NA	CASSENSISNTGELFF	TGTGCCAGCAGTGAGAACAGTATATCGAACACCGGGGAGCTGTTTTTT
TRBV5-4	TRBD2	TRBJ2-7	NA	CASSSSGTSAPFTDEQYF	TGTGCCAGCAGCTCCAGCGGGACTAGCGCGCCATTCACCGACGAGCAGTACTTC
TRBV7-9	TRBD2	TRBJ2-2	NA	CASSLGLDTGELFF	TGTGCCAGCAGCTTGGGACTAGATACCGGGGAGCTGTTTTTT
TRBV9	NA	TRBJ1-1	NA	CASSVGEGLNTEAFF	TGTGCCAGCAGCGTAGGGGAGGGATTGAACACTGAAGCTTTCTTT
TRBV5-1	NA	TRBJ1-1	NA	CASSFSGSVGTEAFF	TGCGCCAGCAGCTTTTCCGGGTCAGTCGGCACTGAAGCTTTCTTT
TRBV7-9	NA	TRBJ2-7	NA	CASSILGEQYF	TGTGCCAGCAGCATTTTGGGGGAGCAGTACTTC
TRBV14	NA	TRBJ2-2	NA	CASSRISYTGELFF	TGTGCCAGCAGCCGAATCTCCTACACCGGGGAGCTGTTTTTT
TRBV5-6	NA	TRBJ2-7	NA	CASTRVGQPYEQYF	TGTGCCAGCACCCGAGTCGGGCAGCCCTACGAGCAGTACTTC
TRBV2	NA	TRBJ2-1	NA	CASSVAAPNEQFF	TGTGCCAGCAGTGTAGCAGCCCCCAATGAGCAGTTCTTC
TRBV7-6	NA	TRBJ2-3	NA	CASSPNIDTQYF	TGTGCCAGCAGCCCCAATATAGATACGCAGTATTTT
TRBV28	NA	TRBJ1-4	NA	CASSRAGNNEKLFF	TGTGCCAGCAGCCGAGCAGGGAATAATGAAAAACTGTTTTTT
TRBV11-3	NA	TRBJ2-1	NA	CASSLGAEQFF	TGTGCCAGCAGCTTAGGGGCGGAGCAGTTCTTC
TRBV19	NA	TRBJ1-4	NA	CASSILAGEYNEKLFF	TGTGCCAGTAGTATTTTGGCAGGGGAATATAATGAAAAACTGTTTTTT
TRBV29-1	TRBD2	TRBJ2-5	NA	CSVGGRARETQYF	TGCAGCGTTGGCGGGAGGGCCCGGGAGACCCAGTACTTC
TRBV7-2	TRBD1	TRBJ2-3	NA	CASSGQGYTDTQYF	TGTGCCAGCAGTGGACAGGGGTACACAGATACGCAGTATTTT
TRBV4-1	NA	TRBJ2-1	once	CASSQGHADSSYNEQFF	TGCGCCAGCAGCCAAGGTCACGCGGACTCATCCTACAATGAGCAGTTCTTC
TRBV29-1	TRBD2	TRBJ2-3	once	CSVISGRSADTQYF	TGCAGCGTCATTAGCGGGAGAAGCGCAGATACGCAGTATTTT
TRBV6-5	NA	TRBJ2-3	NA	CASSWGNRDSTDTQYF	TGTGCCAGCAGTTGGGGAAACAGGGATAGCACAGATACGCAGTATTTT
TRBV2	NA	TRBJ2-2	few	CASSEDERGAAGELFF	TGTGCCAGCAGTGAAGACGAAAGGGGTGCGGCCGGGGAGCTGTTTTTT